The 5 T cell receptor beta chains reported below all come from one sample, sequenced in a study of T cells in Graves' hyperthyroidism and ophthalmopathy. TCR beta CDR3 sequences were amplified from RNA transcripts. HTBI primers were the set used in a first-round RT-PCR of the TCR CDR3. TCRdb re-derived calls from the multiplex PCR reads in MiXCR, one entry per CDR3 protein. This table has under 400,000 distinct CDR3 sequences, around a sixth appearing once. The sequencing sample was made of blood. These receptors were taken from a middle-aged woman with Graves' ophthalmopathy.

This clonotype was recorded many times. The chain employs TRBV27 and TRBJ2-7; D possibly corresponds to TRBD2 (5 bases). Germline assignment: CDR1 MNHEY and CDR2 SMNVEV (reference sequence). This CDR3 has 13 amino acids. Trimming took off 3 bases at V and 1 base at J, with 7 bases between the two ends. CDR3 coding DNA: TGTGCCAGCAGTTTGAGGGCGTCCTACGAGCAGTACTTC. This translates into CASSLRASYEQYF.

This clonotype was counted many times. This chain joins TRBV6-2 or TRBV6-3 and TRBJ2-3; maybe TRBD2 (5 bases). Germline V gives CDR1 MNHEY, CDR2 SVGEGT. Trimming stripped 5 bases from V and 0 bases from J, with 6 bases between. The CDR3 loop spans 13 amino acids. The CDR3 nucleotides are TGTGCCAGCAGTAGAGGGAGCACAGATACGCAGTATTTT. It translates to CASSRGSTDTQYF.

The V gene is TRBV18, the J gene TRBJ2-7; 8 bases are shared with TRBD2. Germline V gene lookup returns CDR1 KGHSH and CDR2 LQKENI. Trimming removed 3 bases from V and 3 bases from J; junction bases left unmatched: 10. This CDR3 comprises 16 residues. The CDR3 bases are TGTGCCAGCTCACCCCTATGGGGACTAGGGAACTACGAGCAGTACTTC. It specifies CASSPLWGLGNYEQYF.

This clonotype was detected many times. V gene TRBV5-1 combines with J gene TRBJ1-1; D ambiguous. Germline V CDR1 and CDR2: SGHRS, YFSETQ. The germline V and J ends were trimmed by 0 bases and 4 bases, with 7 bases remaining between them. This CDR3 is 13 amino acids long. The CDR3 DNA reads TGCGCCAGCAGCTTGGACAGTGTCACTGAAGCTTTCTTT. It specifies CASSLDSVTEAFF.

This clonotype was seen repeatedly, ten times or more. The chain has TRBV2 and TRBJ2-7, with D maybe TRBD1 (6 bases). The germline gives CDR1 SNHLY, CDR2 FYNNEI. The CDR3 has 16 residues. V lost 2 bases and J 0 bases, leaving 14 bases between the germline ends. The CDR3 is CASSELEGTNSYEQYF. DNA of the CDR3: TGTGCCAGCAGTGAACTAGAGGGGACAAACTCCTACGAGCAGTACTTC.